This T cell receptor beta chain derives from a study of T cell responses to AZD1222 COVID-19 vaccine. Data came from immunoSEQ multiplex PCR; TCRdb stores just in-frame clones and leaves some out. The sample carries about 120,000 clones, 80% to 90% recorded once. This clone was found a few times. Its antigen is unidentified. Overall study findings and caveats: Increased Spike-specific TCR breadth and depth were observed after two AZD1222 doses. In a largely white British group with more females than males, clonal diversity was possibly underestimated.

The CDR3 covers 14 residues. Germline CDR1 reads SNHLY; CDR2 reads FYNNEI. The V gene end was trimmed by 7 bases and the J gene end by 7 bases; junction bases not matched to a gene: 8. The input for sequencing was peripheral blood, taken on day 0 of AZD1222 vaccination. The chain combines TRBV2 with TRBJ2-1; 9 bases map to TRBD2. This sequence was found in an adult in good health. In DNA form, the CDR3 reads TGTGCCAGCACAGGGGCTAGCGGGAAGAATGAGCAGTTCTTC. This translates into CASTGASGKNEQFF.